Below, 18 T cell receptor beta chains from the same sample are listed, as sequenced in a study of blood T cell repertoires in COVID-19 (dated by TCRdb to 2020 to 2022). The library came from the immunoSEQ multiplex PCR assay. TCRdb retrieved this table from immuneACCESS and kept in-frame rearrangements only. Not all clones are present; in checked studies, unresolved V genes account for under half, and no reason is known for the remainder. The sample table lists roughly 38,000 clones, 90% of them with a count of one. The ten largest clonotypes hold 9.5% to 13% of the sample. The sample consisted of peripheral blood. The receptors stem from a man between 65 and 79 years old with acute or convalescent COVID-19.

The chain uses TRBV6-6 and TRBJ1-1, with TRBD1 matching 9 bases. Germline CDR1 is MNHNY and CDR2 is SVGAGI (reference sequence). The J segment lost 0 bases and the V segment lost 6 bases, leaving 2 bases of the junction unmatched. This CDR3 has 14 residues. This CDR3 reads CASSRTGVNTEAFF. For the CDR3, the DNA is TGTGCCAGCAGCCGGACAGGGGTGAACACTGAAGCTTTCTTT.

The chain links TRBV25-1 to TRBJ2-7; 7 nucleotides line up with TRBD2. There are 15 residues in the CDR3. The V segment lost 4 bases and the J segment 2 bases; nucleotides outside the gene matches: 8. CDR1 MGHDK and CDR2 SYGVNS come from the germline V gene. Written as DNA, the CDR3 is TGTGCCAGCAGTGGGGTAGGCGGGGGTCCCTACGAGCAGTACTTC. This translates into CASSGVGGGPYEQYF.

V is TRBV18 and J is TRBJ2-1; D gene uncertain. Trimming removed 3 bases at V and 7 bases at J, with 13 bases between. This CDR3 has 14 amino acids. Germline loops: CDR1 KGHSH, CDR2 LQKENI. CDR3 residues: CASSPSLDGNEQFF. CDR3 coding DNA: TGTGCCAGCTCACCTTCTCTCGACGGGAATGAGCAGTTCTTC.

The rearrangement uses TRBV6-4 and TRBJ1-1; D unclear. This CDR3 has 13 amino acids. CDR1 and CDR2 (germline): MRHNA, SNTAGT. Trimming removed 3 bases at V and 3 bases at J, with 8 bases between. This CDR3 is CASSDGEDTEAFF. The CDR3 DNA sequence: TGTGCCAGCAGTGATGGCGAGGACACTGAAGCTTTCTTT.

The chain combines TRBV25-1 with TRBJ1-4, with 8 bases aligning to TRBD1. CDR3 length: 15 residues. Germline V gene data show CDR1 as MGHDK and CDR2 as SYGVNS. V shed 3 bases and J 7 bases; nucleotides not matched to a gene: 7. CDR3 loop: CASSDPWTGFEKLFF. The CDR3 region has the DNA TGTGCCAGCAGTGACCCGTGGACAGGGTTTGAAAAACTGTTTTTT.

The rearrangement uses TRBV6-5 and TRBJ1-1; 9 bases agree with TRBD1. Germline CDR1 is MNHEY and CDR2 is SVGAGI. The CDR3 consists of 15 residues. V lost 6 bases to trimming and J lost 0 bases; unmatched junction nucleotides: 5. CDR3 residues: CASSARQGVNTEAFF. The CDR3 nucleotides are TGTGCCAGCAGCGCGCGACAGGGGGTGAACACTGAAGCTTTCTTT.

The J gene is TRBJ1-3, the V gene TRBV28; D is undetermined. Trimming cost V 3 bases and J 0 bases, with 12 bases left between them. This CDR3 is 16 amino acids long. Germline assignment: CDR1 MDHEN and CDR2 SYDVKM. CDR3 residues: CASSFQPGASGNTIYF. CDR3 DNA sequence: TGTGCCAGCAGTTTTCAACCAGGCGCCTCTGGAAACACCATATATTTT. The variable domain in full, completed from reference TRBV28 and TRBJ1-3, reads DVKVTQSSRYLVKRTGEKVFLECVQDMDHENMFWYRQDPGLGLRLIYFSYDVKMKEKGDIPEGYSVSREKKERFSLILESASTNQTSMYLCASSFQPGASGNTIYFGEGSWLTVV.

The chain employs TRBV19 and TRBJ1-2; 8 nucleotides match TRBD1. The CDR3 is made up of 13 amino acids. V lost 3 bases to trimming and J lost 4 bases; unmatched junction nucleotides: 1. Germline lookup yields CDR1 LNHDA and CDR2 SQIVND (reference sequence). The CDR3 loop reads CASSIGQGYGYTF. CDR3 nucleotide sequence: TGTGCCAGTAGTATCGGACAGGGCTATGGCTACACCTTC.

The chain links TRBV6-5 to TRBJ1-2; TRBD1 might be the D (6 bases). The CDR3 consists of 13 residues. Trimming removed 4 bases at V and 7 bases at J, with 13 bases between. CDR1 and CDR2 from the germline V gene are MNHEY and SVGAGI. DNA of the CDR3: TGTGCCAGCAGTTTACAAGACAGGTCTGGCTACACCTTC. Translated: CASSLQDRSGYTF.

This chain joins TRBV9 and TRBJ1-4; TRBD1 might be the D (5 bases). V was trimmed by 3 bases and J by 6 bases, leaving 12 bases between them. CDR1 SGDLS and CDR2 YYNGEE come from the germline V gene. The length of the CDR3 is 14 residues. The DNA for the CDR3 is TGTGCCAGCAGCGCAGAAACAGGTGATGAAAAACTGTTTTTT. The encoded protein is CASSAETGDEKLFF.

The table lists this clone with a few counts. CDR3 DNA sequence: TGTGCCAGCCTAGACAGGGTTAATTCACCCCTCCACTTT. Translation gives CASLDRVNSPLHF. The chain carries TRBV5-5 and TRBJ1-6; 7 nucleotides align to TRBD1. The CDR3 is 13 amino acids. Germline V gives CDR1 SGHKS, CDR2 YYEKEE (reference sequence). The V gene end was trimmed by 7 bases and the J gene end by 6 bases; junction bases not matched to a gene: 4.

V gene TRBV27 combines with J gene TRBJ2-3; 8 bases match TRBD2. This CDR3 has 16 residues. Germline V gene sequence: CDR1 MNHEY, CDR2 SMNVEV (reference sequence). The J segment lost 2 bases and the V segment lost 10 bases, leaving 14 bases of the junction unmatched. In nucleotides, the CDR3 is TGTGCCACCATCTGGATCGGGGGGGGCCACACAGATACGCAGTATTTT. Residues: CATIWIGGGHTDTQYF.

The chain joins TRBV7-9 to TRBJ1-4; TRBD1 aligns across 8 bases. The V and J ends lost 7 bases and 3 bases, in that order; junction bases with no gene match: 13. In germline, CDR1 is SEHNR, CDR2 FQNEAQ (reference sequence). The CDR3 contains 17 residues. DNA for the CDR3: TGTGCCAGCACCTGGCAGGGGGCTTCTATCGCTAATGAAAAACTGTTTTTT. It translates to CASTWQGASIANEKLFF.

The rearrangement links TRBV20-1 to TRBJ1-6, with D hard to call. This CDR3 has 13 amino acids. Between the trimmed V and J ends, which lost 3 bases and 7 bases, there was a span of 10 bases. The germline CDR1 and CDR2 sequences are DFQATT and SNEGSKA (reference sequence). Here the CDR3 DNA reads TGCAGTGCTAGTCAGGCCAGGAATTCACCCCTCCACTTT. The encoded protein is CSASQARNSPLHF.

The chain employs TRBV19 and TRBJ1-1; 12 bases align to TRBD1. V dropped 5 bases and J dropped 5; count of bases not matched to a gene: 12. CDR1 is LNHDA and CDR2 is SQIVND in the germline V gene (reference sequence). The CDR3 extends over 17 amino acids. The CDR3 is CASSLPGQGATGTEAFF. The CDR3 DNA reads TGTGCCAGTAGTTTACCGGGACAGGGGGCGACTGGTACTGAAGCTTTCTTT.

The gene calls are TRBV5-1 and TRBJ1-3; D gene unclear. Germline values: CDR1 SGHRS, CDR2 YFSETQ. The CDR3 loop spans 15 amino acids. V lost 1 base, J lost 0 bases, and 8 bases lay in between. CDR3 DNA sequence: TGCGCCAGCAGCTTGACCCCGAGCTCTGGAAACACCATATATTTT. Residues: CASSLTPSSGNTIYF. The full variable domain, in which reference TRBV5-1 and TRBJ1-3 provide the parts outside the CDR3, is KAGVTQTPRYLIKTRGQQVTLSCSPISGHRSVSWYQQTPGQGLQFLFEYFSETQRNKGNFPGRFSGRQFSNSRSEMNVSTLELGDSALYLCASSLTPSSGNTIYFGEGSWLTVV.

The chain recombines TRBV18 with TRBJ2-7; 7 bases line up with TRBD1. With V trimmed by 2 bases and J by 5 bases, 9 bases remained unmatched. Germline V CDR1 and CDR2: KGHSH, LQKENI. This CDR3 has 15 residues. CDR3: CASSPLTGTGHEQYF. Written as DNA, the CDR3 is TGTGCCAGCTCACCATTGACAGGGACGGGCCACGAGCAGTACTTC. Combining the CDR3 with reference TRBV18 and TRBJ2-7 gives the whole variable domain NAGVMQNPRHLVRRRGQEARLRCSPMKGHSHVYWYRQLPEEGLKFMVYLQKENIIDESGMPKERFSAEFPKEGPSILRIQQVVRGDSAAYFCASSPLTGTGHEQYFGPGTRLTVT.

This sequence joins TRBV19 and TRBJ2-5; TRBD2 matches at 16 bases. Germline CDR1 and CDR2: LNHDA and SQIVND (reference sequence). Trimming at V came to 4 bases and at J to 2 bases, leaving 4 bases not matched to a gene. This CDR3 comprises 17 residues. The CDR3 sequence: CASSRGLAGGGQETQYF. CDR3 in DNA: TGTGCCAGTAGTAGGGGACTAGCGGGAGGGGGACAAGAGACCCAGTACTTC. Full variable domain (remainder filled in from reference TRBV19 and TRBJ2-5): DGGITQSPKYLFRKEGQNVTLSCEQNLNHDAMYWYRQDPGQGLRLIYYSQIVNDFQKGDIAEGYSVSREKKESFPLTVTSAQKNPTAFYLCASSRGLAGGGQETQYFGPGTRLLVL.